A selection of T cell receptor beta chains follows, all from one sample in a study of blood T cell repertoires in COVID-19. Clones were sequenced by immunoSEQ multiplex PCR, and TCRdb holds only the in-frame ones, with some missing. The data hold 200,000 to 250,000 clones, with about nine tenths observed a single time. The source material was peripheral blood. The receptors stem from an elderly man with acute or convalescent COVID-19. Each CDR3 is given with its conserved first and last residue. The D gene is left open where the match is weak. Not all rows give a size; the values are once, few, many and, for expanded clones, a class.

abundance	d_gene	v_gene	len	j_gene	CDR3nt	CDR3aa
-	TRBD2	TRBV19	15	TRBJ2-5	TGTGCCAGTAGTAATGCGGGAGGGCGGACAGAGACCCAGTACTTC	CASSNAGGRTETQYF
-	-	TRBV7-2	14	TRBJ1-5	TGTGCCAGCAGCTTTGACAGTAGCAATCAGCCCCAGCATTTT	CASSFDSSNQPQHF
-	-	TRBV2	12	TRBJ2-1	TGTGCCAGCAGCAAACAGGGAAATGAGCAGTTCTTC	CASSKQGNEQFF
once	-	TRBV19	16	TRBJ1-3	TGTGCCAGTAGTATTGGGTTGCCCGGGACTGGAAACACCATATATTTT	CASSIGLPGTGNTIYF
-	-	TRBV2	13	TRBJ2-5	TGTGCCAGCAGGACCCTAGGGGTAGAGACCCAGTACTTC	CASRTLGVETQYF
once	TRBD1	TRBV29-1	13	TRBJ1-4	TGCAGCGTGAAGACAGGGGGTAATGAAAAACTGTTTTTT	CSVKTGGNEKLFF
-	TRBD1	TRBV19	15	TRBJ1-2	TGTGCCAGTAGTTACACAGGGGGCGCCAACTATGGCTACACCTTC	CASSYTGGANYGYTF
-	-	TRBV11-2	14	TRBJ2-3	TGTGCCAGCAGTCTAAATTACCGGTTGGATACGCAGTATTTT	CASSLNYRLDTQYF
few	-	TRBV7-9	12	TRBJ1-1	TGTGCCGCTACAGTTATGAACACTGAAGCTTTCTTT	CAATVMNTEAFF
-	TRBD2	TRBV5-4	16	TRBJ2-1	TGTGCCAGCAGCGTCACTAGCGGAGCCCCCTACAATGAGCAGTTCTTC	CASSVTSGAPYNEQFF
-	TRBD2	TRBV7-2	14	TRBJ2-7	TGTGCCAGCAGACGGACTAGTCCTCACTACGAGCAGTACTTC	CASRRTSPHYEQYF
-	-	TRBV24-1	13	TRBJ1-5	TGTGCCACCGCCCCGGGGAGCAATCAGCCCCAGCATTTT	CATAPGSNQPQHF
-	TRBD1	TRBV3-1/TRBV3-2	18	TRBJ2-2	TGTGCCAGCAGCCAAGATGCAGGGGGCAAAGGGCACACCGGGGAGCTGTTTTTT	CASSQDAGGKGHTGELFF
-	TRBD1	TRBV28	16	TRBJ1-5	TGTGCCAGCAGTTTAACGGACAGGATTCTGAATCAGCCCCAGCATTTT	CASSLTDRILNQPQHF
-	TRBD1	TRBV5-6	15	TRBJ2-1	TGTGCCAGCAGCTTCGACAGGGGGATAGCGTCTGAGCAGTTCTTC	CASSFDRGIASEQFF
-	TRBD1	TRBV7-9	15	TRBJ2-2	TGTGCCAGCAGCTCGGGACAGGGGGTATCCGGGGAGCTGTTTTTT	CASSSGQGVSGELFF
-	TRBD2	TRBV15	15	TRBJ2-7	TGTGCCACCAGCAGTCCGGGACTAGCGGCCTACGAGCAGTACTTC	CATSSPGLAAYEQYF
-	TRBD1	TRBV3-1/TRBV3-2	15	TRBJ2-5	TGTGCCAGCAGCCCATCAGCCGGGACAGGGGTAACCCAGTACTTC	CASSPSAGTGVTQYF
once	TRBD1	TRBV11-1	15	TRBJ1-1	TGTGCCAGCAGCTCGGAGGGGGCTCTCAACACTGAAGCTTTCTTT	CASSSEGALNTEAFF
-	TRBD1	TRBV28	14	TRBJ1-1	TGTGCCAGCAGTTTGGGGGACAGGGGGCGCGAAGCTTTCTTT	CASSLGDRGREAFF
few	-	TRBV5-4	16	TRBJ2-2	TGTGCCAGCAGCCCCTATGGAGGCTCTTACACCGGGGAGCTGTTTTTT	CASSPYGGSYTGELFF
-	-	TRBV27	16	TRBJ2-7	TGTGCCAGCAGTTTAAATGGCCAGCGGGTCTCCTACGAGCAGTACTTC	CASSLNGQRVSYEQYF
-	TRBD1	TRBV7-2	14	TRBJ1-6	TGTGCCAGCAGCTCTAGGGGGCCGGATTCACCCCTCCACTTT	CASSSRGPDSPLHF
-	-	TRBV18	16	TRBJ2-2	TGTGCCAGCTCACCACAAACAGGTCGAAACACCGGGGAGCTGTTTTTT	CASSPQTGRNTGELFF
-	TRBD2	TRBV28	14	TRBJ2-5	TGTGCCAGCGACGCGGCGGGGGGGCTGGAGACCCAGTACTTC	CASDAAGGLETQYF
-	-	TRBV28	16	TRBJ2-5	TGTGCCAGCAGTACGCAGGGGCCGAAACTCCAAGAGACCCAGTACTTC	CASSTQGPKLQETQYF
-	-	TRBV2	14	TRBJ2-3	TGTGCCAGCCGGCCCGGGAAGGGCACAGATACGCAGTATTTT	CASRPGKGTDTQYF
-	-	TRBV10-1	15	TRBJ2-1	TGCGCCAGCAGTCCTAGCAGGAACCTCTACAATGAGCAGTTCTTC	CASSPSRNLYNEQFF
few	-	TRBV18	16	TRBJ2-2	TGTGCCAGCTCACTGTTCATAGCGGAAGCCACCCGGGAGCTGTTTTTT	CASSLFIAEATRELFF
few	-	TRBV6-5	15	TRBJ1-4	TGTGCCAGCATCGGTTGGCAGGGAAGATACGAAAAACTGTTTTTT	CASIGWQGRYEKLFF
-	TRBD1	TRBV27	12	TRBJ2-7	TGTGCCAGCAGTACGGGACAGGTAGAGCAGTACTTC	CASSTGQVEQYF
-	-	TRBV5-1	12	TRBJ1-1	TGCGCCAGCAGCTTGGACAGCGGCCCAGCTTTCTTT	CASSLDSGPAFF
-	TRBD2	TRBV30	13	TRBJ2-4	TGTGCCTGGAGTGTCGGGAGGGGTGACATTCAGTACTTC	CAWSVGRGDIQYF
-	TRBD2	TRBV5-5	15	TRBJ2-1	TGTGCCAGCAGCTTGGTACTAGCGGTGAACAATGAGCAGTTCTTC	CASSLVLAVNNEQFF
-	-	TRBV6-2/TRBV6-3	15	TRBJ1-2	TGTGCCAGCAGTTATCGCGCAGGGTCGACCTATGGCTACACCTTC	CASSYRAGSTYGYTF
-	-	TRBV9	16	TRBJ1-2	TGTGCCAGCAGCGTAGGGGTTACGGGAGCAAACTATGGCTACACCTTC	CASSVGVTGANYGYTF
-	TRBD2	TRBV9	15	TRBJ2-1	TGTGCCAGCAGCCCCCTCGGGACTAGCGGGACCGAACAGTTCTTC	CASSPLGTSGTEQFF
-	-	TRBV28	14	TRBJ2-7	TGTGCCAGCAGTTCCCGGACACCGCCCTACGAGCAGTACTTC	CASSSRTPPYEQYF
-	-	TRBV12-3/TRBV12-4	13	TRBJ2-5	TGTGCCAGCAGTCGGACAGAGCAAGAGACCCAGTACTTC	CASSRTEQETQYF
-	TRBD1	TRBV24-1	16	TRBJ2-1	TGTGCCACCAGTGAGACTACAGGGGGCGGAGATTATGAGCAGTTCTTC	CATSETTGGGDYEQFF
-	-	TRBV18	15	TRBJ2-2	TGTGCCAGCTCCCCCCTCAGCGTACAAACCGGGGAGCTGTTTTTT	CASSPLSVQTGELFF
-	TRBD1	TRBV28	16	TRBJ2-5	TGTGCCAGCAGTACCCTCCCTGACTCAGGGGGAGAGACCCAGTACTTC	CASSTLPDSGGETQYF
once	-	TRBV19	14	TRBJ2-6	TGTGCCAGTAGTGGTCAGACTGGGGCCAACGTCCTGACTTTC	CASSGQTGANVLTF
-	-	TRBV12-3/TRBV12-4	13	TRBJ2-5	TGTGCCAGCAGTTTAGTTAGCCGAGAGACCCAGTACTTC	CASSLVSRETQYF
-	TRBD1	TRBV7-9	16	TRBJ2-7	TGTGCCAGCAGCTTACCCTTCGGGACAGGGGCCCACGAGCAGTACTTC	CASSLPFGTGAHEQYF
few	-	TRBV9	15	TRBJ2-1	TGTGCCAGCAGCGTAAGCGGTAGCGCCTACAATGAGCAGTTCTTC	CASSVSGSAYNEQFF
-	TRBD2	TRBV7-9	15	TRBJ2-5	TGTGCCAGCAGCTTAACTCGGGGAGGGCCAGAGACCCAGTACTTC	CASSLTRGGPETQYF
-	TRBD1	TRBV5-1	13	TRBJ2-3	TGCGCGACCCGGACAGGGGGAGCAGATACGCAGTATTTT	CATRTGGADTQYF
-	TRBD1	TRBV30	15	TRBJ1-2	TGTGCCTGGAGCCTCCGGGACAGGGGGGCCTATGGCTACACCTTC	CAWSLRDRGAYGYTF
-	TRBD2	TRBV19	16	TRBJ2-1	TGTGCCAGTAGTGGAAGGTGGACTAGCGGGATCGATGAGCAGTTCTTC	CASSGRWTSGIDEQFF
-	TRBD2	TRBV25-1	16	TRBJ2-5	TGTGCCAGCAGTTATAGCGGGGTGGCGTACCAAGAGACCCAGTACTTC	CASSYSGVAYQETQYF
-	-	TRBV19	15	TRBJ1-2	TGTGCCAGTAGTGAGGAAGTCAACCGCAACTATGGCTACACCTTC	CASSEEVNRNYGYTF
-	-	TRBV18	15	TRBJ2-7	TGTGCCAGCTCCCCCGCTGGGGGCAGCTCCTACGAGCAGTACTTC	CASSPAGGSSYEQYF